These T cell receptor beta chains were read from a single sample in a study of OX40 agonist ivuxolimab in advanced cancers. Clones were sequenced by immunoSEQ multiplex PCR, and TCRdb holds only the in-frame ones, with some missing. The repertoire has approximately 84,000 clones, about 86% of them found once; the top ten carry 1.5% to 2.5%. Sequences were derived from CD4+ or CD8+ T cells sorted from blood, sampled in a trial of the OX40 agonist ivuxolimab. These receptors all come from an adult with an advanced solid tumor such as melanoma, head and neck, liver or kidney cancer. CDR3s include the opening cysteine and the closing phenylalanine or tryptophan. A D gene is named only where the DNA matches it firmly.

TRBJ1-1	.	TRBV27	CASSLAGPTEAFF
TRBJ2-3	TRBD2	TRBV6-5	CASSLAGASTDTQYF
TRBJ1-5	TRBD1	TRBV4-1	CASSQNAGTAYSNQPQHF
TRBJ2-5	.	TRBV6-5	CASSYSSGLGVETQYF
TRBJ2-5	.	TRBV28	CASSFRESTQYF
TRBJ2-4	TRBD1	TRBV30	CAWSVSPGQGTKNIQYF
TRBJ2-1	.	TRBV7-9	CASSLAVRNEQFF
TRBJ2-3	.	TRBV9	CASSVELAETDTQYF
TRBJ1-1	.	TRBV19	CASSIGGANTEAFF
TRBJ1-6	TRBD1	TRBV10-3	CAIRPTGGENSPLHF
TRBJ2-3	TRBD2	TRBV4-1	CASSLSVGGGADTQYF
TRBJ1-2	.	TRBV2	CATDTKVSRYTF
TRBJ1-4	.	TRBV28	CASSLETFQKLFF
TRBJ2-2	.	TRBV2	CASTQNTGELFF
TRBJ1-1	.	TRBV5-1	CASSQLGHTEAFF
TRBJ1-5	.	TRBV7-3	CASSWGRVGNQPQHF
TRBJ2-3	.	TRBV28	CASSSPLYRVGTDTQYF
TRBJ2-3	.	TRBV9	CASRPRDGRTDTQYF
TRBJ2-6	TRBD1	TRBV19	CASSWGQGAQGANVLTF
TRBJ1-1	TRBD1	TRBV7-9	CASSLAGTGVRAFF
TRBJ2-7	TRBD2	TRBV9	CASSVGLAGVDEQYF
TRBJ2-3	.	TRBV5-6	CASSLGPTDTQYF
TRBJ2-3	TRBD2	TRBV2	CASSAWTSGGVSTDTQYF
TRBJ2-2	TRBD1	TRBV10-3	CAISGDRHTGELFF
TRBJ1-1	.	TRBV9	CASSSRGGPNTEAFF
TRBJ2-5	TRBD2	TRBV10-2	CASNQRGEETQYF
TRBJ2-3	.	TRBV13	CASSLGGGARTDTQYF